The entry below describes one T cell receptor beta chain. Its cognate antigen has yet to be identified. Base qualities are not recorded, but no much larger clone differs from it by a single base. This record belongs to a study of blood T cell repertoires in COVID-19 (dated by TCRdb to about 2020). Broadly, across the study: Collaborator samples came from the United States, Italy and Spain and covered acute and convalescent phases of COVID-19. The prospective study material was composed of cDNA or gDNA derived from T cells, B-cell-depleted T cells, or PBMCs. Deeply sampled blood TCRbeta repertoires from subjects exposed to, actively infected with, or recovered from COVID-19 were included in the dataset. The repertoires were made available in a free public database intended to serve as a resource for research on the immune response to SARS-CoV-2. The samples were drawn from the first 160 participants of the ongoing ImmuneRACE study and from 1,254 subjects provided by 6 global collaborators. The sample metadata nearly always contained a de-identified subject ID, COVID-19 status, age in years and sex. Where HLA class I and class II types were available, the types were taken from metadata supplied by the sample provider, not from assay-based typing. The paper's findings and limits, for the study overall: The amount of clinical and demographic metadata varied by source and participant and was provided uncurated.

TCRbeta CDR3 regions were amplified from genomic DNA by means of the immunoSEQ Assay, a bias-controlled multiplex PCR. The paper's data handling went like this. The number of nucleated cells in each sample was estimated by amplification of reference gene primers within the assay. To quantify the absolute abundance of each unique TCRbeta CDR3 rearrangement, sequence reads were collapsed and filtered. For each sample, productive Simpson clonality was calculated as the square root of Simpson's diversity index over productive rearrangements. TCRdb retrieved this table from immuneACCESS and kept in-frame rearrangements only. Not all clones are present; in checked studies, unresolved V genes account for under half, and no reason is known for the remainder. Clone size and the V and J calls come from that table; the DNA yielded D and trimming. This sample is represented by 88,000 or so clones; about 92% of them were singletons. Jointly, the top ten make up roughly 2.3% of the sample.

The collaborating institutions used their own protocols to collect whole blood in K2EDTA tubes. For TCRbeta analysis, collaborator samples were shipped as frozen whole blood, as isolated PBMCs, or as DNA extracted from either sample type. The germline ends are 14 bases apart after V is trimmed by 2 bases and J by 4 bases. CDR1 LGHNA and CDR2 YSLEER are derived from the germline V gene. Including cysteine and phenylalanine, the CDR3 has 15 amino acids. CDR3 DNA is the only sequence kept; it has 45 bases, read in frame from the first base. This sequence originates from a man aged 45 to 65 with acute or convalescent COVID-19. Sequencing was carried out using peripheral blood. The receptor chain draws on TRBV4-3 and TRBJ1-1, with the D segment identity uncertain. DNA sequence: TGCGCCAGCAGCCAAATGTATGGGAGGTCCACTGAAGCTTTCTTT. It specifies CASSQMYGRSTEAFF.